These T cell receptor beta chains were read from a single sample in a study of control samples from healthy donors and cancer patients. Sequenced by immunoSEQ multiplex PCR; TCRdb stores in-frame clones only, minus some. The sample holds under 200,000 clones, about nine tenths seen once. The sample consisted of blood. Every receptor here comes from a woman aged 25 to 39 in good health. The conserved cysteine and the conserved F or W are not part of the CDR3 here. A D gene is named only where the DNA matches it firmly.

J gene,V gene,D gene,CDR3 protein
TRBJ2-1,TRBV14,TRBD1,ASSQDRTGTNEQF
TRBJ1-2,TRBV19,TRBD1,ASSAHRGPNYGYT
TRBJ1-6,TRBV7-2,TRBD1,ASSQTGGISPLH
TRBJ1-5,TRBV30,-,AWSSPTWNQPQH
TRBJ2-5,TRBV14,TRBD2,ASSLRTSGGKTQY
TRBJ1-6,TRBV6-5,TRBD1,ASGTGGQSPLH
TRBJ1-6,TRBV11-2,-,ASSLTGQRNSPLH
TRBJ1-3,TRBV5-1,-,ASSLDFSGNTIY
TRBJ1-3,TRBV7-9,-,ASSLSGNSGNTIY
TRBJ2-3,TRBV3-1/TRBV3-2,TRBD2,ASSRLAGELTDTQY
TRBJ2-1,TRBV4-2,TRBD2,ASSTSGSEYNEQF
TRBJ2-1,TRBV6-4,-,ASSDSGHDEQF
TRBJ2-3,TRBV18,TRBD1,ASSPLTGVSDTQY
TRBJ1-5,TRBV4-1,TRBD1,ASSQVRDSRQPQH
TRBJ2-6,TRBV19,-,ASSMGGSGANVLT
TRBJ2-3,TRBV24-1,-,ATSDFPADTQY
TRBJ1-5,TRBV6-2/TRBV6-3,TRBD1,ASSYSGTGNSNQPQH
TRBJ1-5,TRBV10-1,-,ASRDQPQH
TRBJ1-5,TRBV19,-,ASSIGGFSSNQPQH
TRBJ2-5,TRBV24-1,-,ATSAGGTQY
TRBJ1-6,TRBV27,-,ASSFDSRNSPLH
TRBJ2-1,TRBV4-2,TRBD2,ASSQVTGGVEQF
TRBJ2-1,TRBV11-2,TRBD2,ASSPTSGANNEQF
TRBJ1-3,TRBV28,TRBD1,ASSLQGAGGNTIY
TRBJ2-3,TRBV6-4,TRBD2,ASSDSTSGGAVDTQY
TRBJ2-7,TRBV2,TRBD2,ASSLLLAGGLEQY
TRBJ1-4,TRBV18,-,ASSPVKGSTNEKLF
TRBJ1-5,TRBV28,-,ASSLQRSNQPQH
TRBJ2-5,TRBV19,-,ASSIGLQETQY
TRBJ1-5,TRBV3-1/TRBV3-2,-,ASSHRDSNQPQH
TRBJ1-4,TRBV9,-,ASSVAEGEKLF
TRBJ1-6,TRBV5-3,-,ARSYRSGNSPLH
TRBJ1-2,TRBV19,TRBD1,ASSPGPGGYGYT
TRBJ1-1,TRBV5-4,-,ASKLRGSHTEAF
TRBJ1-2,TRBV28,TRBD1,ASSTNPQGASGYT
TRBJ2-6,TRBV2,-,ASRGSISGANVLT
TRBJ2-5,TRBV24-1,-,ATSPGIGETQY
TRBJ1-2,TRBV5-1,-,ASSSGFHNGYT
TRBJ1-2,TRBV18,TRBD1,ASSPPGGGSYGYT
TRBJ1-2,TRBV13,TRBD1,ASSLARDRGLFGYT
TRBJ1-4,TRBV19,TRBD1,ASTGQGSFEKLF